These 15 T cell receptor beta chains came from one sample sequenced in a study of OX40 agonist ivuxolimab in advanced cancers. Profiling relied on immunoSEQ multiplex PCR, and the TCRdb table lists in-frame clones only, not all of them. The top ten hold approximately 5.5% of the sample, which has more than 90,000 clones, less than 85% seen once. The specimen was CD4+ or CD8+ T cells sorted from blood, collected in a trial of the OX40 agonist ivuxolimab. The receptor set was obtained from an adult with an advanced solid tumor such as melanoma, head and neck, liver or kidney cancer.

The chain has TRBV6-6 and TRBJ2-7, with no clear D. CDR1 MNHNY and CDR2 SVGAGI come from the germline V gene (reference sequence). V dropped 2 bases and J dropped 0 bases, with 11 bases sitting between them. This CDR3 is 15 amino acids long. The DNA of the CDR3 is TGTGCCAGCAGTTACGGGCGGCTAGTCTCCTACGAGCAGTACTTC. Amino acid sequence: CASSYGRLVSYEQYF.

In nucleotides, the CDR3 is TGTGCCAGCAGCGTAGCCGGGCCTTCCTACAATGAGCAGTTCTTC. This gives the protein CASSVAGPSYNEQFF. V and J are TRBV9 and TRBJ2-1; no firm D call. Per germline, CDR1 SGDLS and CDR2 YYNGEE. V was clipped by 0 bases and J by 1 base, with 8 bases between them. This CDR3 is built from 15 residues.

This chain uses TRBV7-9 with TRBJ2-3; D is perhaps TRBD2 (6 bases). This CDR3 spans 16 amino acids. V was shortened by 1 base and J by 1 base, with 12 bases between the two germline ends. Germline loops: CDR1 SEHNR, CDR2 FQNEAQ (reference sequence). CDR3 loop: CASSLGWGGGTDTQYF. The CDR3 nucleotides are TGTGCCAGCAGCTTAGGGTGGGGCGGGGGCACAGATACGCAGTATTTT.

The V and J genes are TRBV6-5 and TRBJ2-4, with 9 nucleotides matching TRBD2. The CDR3 consists of 15 residues. CDR1 is MNHEY, CDR2 SVGAGI, per germline. V shed 2 bases and J 6 bases; nucleotides not matched to a gene: 5. As DNA, the CDR3 is TGTGCCAGCAGTTACGTAGCGGGGGCACCAAACATTCAGTACTTC. Translation: CASSYVAGAPNIQYF.

This clone was counted a few times. The chain uses TRBV7-9 and TRBJ2-6, with TRBD1 as a possible D gene (6 bases). The CDR3 is made up of 19 amino acids. The germline V gene has CDR1 SEHNR and CDR2 FQNEAQ (reference sequence). Between the trimmed V and J ends, which lost 1 base and 1 base, there was a span of 17 bases. CDR3 loop: CASSLEHGQIKSGANVLTF. In DNA form, the CDR3 reads TGTGCCAGCAGCTTAGAGCATGGACAGATTAAGTCTGGGGCCAACGTCCTGACTTTC.

The chain carries TRBV7-9 and TRBJ1-5, with 7 bases matching TRBD1. The V gene's germline CDR1 is SEHNR and CDR2 FQNEAQ (reference sequence). The CDR3 consists of 16 residues. J lost 5 bases, V lost 6 bases, and 13 bases had no gene match. The CDR3 region has the DNA TGTGCCAGCAGACAAACTGATGACAGGGTTTATCAGCCCCAGCATTTT. This sequence encodes CASRQTDDRVYQPQHF.

This rearrangement joins TRBV5-6 to TRBJ2-1; TRBD1 aligns across 7 bases. This CDR3 has 18 amino acids. V lost 5 bases, J lost 2 bases, and 16 bases stayed unmatched. CDR1 SGHDT and CDR2 YYEEEE come from the germline V gene. In nucleotides, the CDR3 is TGTGCCAGCAGTCCTGACAGGGCCCTCGCACTAACCTACAATGAGCAGTTCTTC. Translated, it gives CASSPDRALALTYNEQFF.

The chain recombines TRBV4-2 with TRBJ2-3; D is undetermined. Germline V gene lookup returns CDR1 LGHNA and CDR2 YNFKEQ. Deletions cut 0 bases from V and 4 bases from J, with 5 bases between. The CDR3 length is 13 residues. CDR3: CASSQDRSDTQYF. The CDR3 region has the DNA TGTGCCAGCAGCCAAGATAGGTCAGATACGCAGTATTTT.

CDR3 sequence reads: CASSPELDGNYGYTF. The CDR3 DNA is TGTGCCAGCAGCCCAGAGTTGGATGGGAACTATGGCTACACCTTC. The chain links TRBV11-2 to TRBJ1-2; D unresolved. V shed 5 bases and J shed 2 bases, with 15 bases lying between them. Germline V CDR1 and CDR2: SGHAT, FQNNGV. CDR3 length: 15 amino acids.

The chain employs TRBV7-8 and TRBJ2-7; D perhaps matches TRBD2 (5 bases). Trimming cost V 5 bases and J 3 bases, with 11 bases left between them. Germline V CDR1 and CDR2: SGHVS, FQNEAQ. This CDR3 contains 13 residues. The CDR3 sequence: CASSVVGNYEQYF. CDR3 DNA sequence: TGTGCCAGCAGCGTGGTCGGGAACTACGAGCAGTACTTC. Full variable domain (outside the CDR3, taken from reference TRBV7-8 and TRBJ2-7): GAGVSQSPRYKVAKRGQDVALRCDPISGHVSLFWYQQALGQGPEFLTYFQNEAQLDKSGLPSDRFFAERPEGSVSTLKIQRTQQEDSAVYLCASSVVGNYEQYFGPGTRLTVT.

Concerning this clone itself: At one end the junction does not follow the germline gene, possibly because of a read error. V gene TRBV6-6 combines with J gene TRBJ2-1, with TRBD2 matching over 8 bases. The CDR3 runs to 14 residues. In germline, CDR1 is MNHNY, CDR2 SVGAGI (reference sequence). CDR3 in DNA: TGTGCCAGCAGTGACTCCGGGGGGGGGAATGAGCAGTTCTTC. Its protein is CASSDSGGGNEQFF.

The CDR3 here is CASSQVSGYEAFF. CDR3 DNA: TGCGCCAGCAGCCAAGTCTCTGGTTATGAAGCTTTCTTT. The genes are TRBV4-3 and TRBJ1-1; D not resolved. From germline, CDR1 is LGHNA and CDR2 YSLEER. This CDR3 has 13 amino acids. The germline V and J ends were trimmed by 1 base and 7 bases, with 10 bases remaining between them.

The genes are TRBV14 and TRBJ2-2; D unresolved. This CDR3 has 15 amino acids. Deletions cut 4 bases from V and 2 bases from J, with 11 bases between. Germline V gene lookup returns CDR1 SGHDN and CDR2 FVKESK. CDR3 sequence reads: CASSPTVINTGELFF. CDR3 sequence (DNA): TGTGCCAGCAGCCCGACTGTCATTAACACCGGGGAGCTGTTTTTT.

The genes are TRBV5-6 and TRBJ2-7, with 8 bases aligning to TRBD1. The junction had 4 bases not matched to a gene; V was cut back by 1 base and J by 4 bases. The V gene's germline CDR1 is SGHDT and CDR2 YYEEEE. The CDR3 totals 14 residues. The CDR3 coding sequence is TGTGCCAGCAGCTTGCGGGACAGGTTTTACGAGCAGTACTTC. It encodes CASSLRDRFYEQYF. Combining the CDR3 with reference TRBV5-6 and TRBJ2-7 gives the whole variable domain DAGVTQSPTHLIKTRGQQVTLRCSPKSGHDTVSWYQQALGQGPQFIFQYYEEEERQRGNFPDRFSGHQFPNYSSELNVNALLLGDSALYLCASSLRDRFYEQYFGPGTRLTVT.

The CDR3 loop is CASSPPRVSNTEAFF. The CDR3 DNA reads TGTGCCAGCTCACCACCCAGGGTTTCGAACACTGAAGCTTTCTTT. V and J are TRBV18 and TRBJ1-1; weak D call: TRBD1 (5 bases). V gave up 0 bases and J gave up 1 base, with 9 bases separating them. CDR3 length: 15 amino acids. Germline CDR1 and CDR2: KGHSH and LQKENI.